The present T cell receptor (beta chain) was sequenced within a study of blood T cell repertoires in COVID-19. Background on the study: PBMCs, B-cell-depleted T cells, or T cells were the source of the cDNA or gDNA that made up the material.

With 5 bases clipped from V and 2 bases from J, the junction kept 3 bases outside the gene matches. Looked up from germline, CDR1 is SGHNT and CDR2 is YYREEE (reference sequence). The CDR3 consists of 13 residues. Here immunoSEQ multiplex PCR was the method, and the copy in TCRdb shows in-frame clones only, minus some. Altogether about 120,000 clones are present, nearly 90% being singletons, with the ten largest covering roughly 4%. The material sequenced was peripheral blood. The TCR comes from a woman aged 55-69 years with COVID-19, enrolled during active disease. V usage is TRBV5-4 and J usage is TRBJ2-5; 7 bases agree with TRBD1. CDR3: CASSRDSQETQYF. The CDR3 DNA reads as TGTGCCAGCAGTCGGGACAGTCAAGAGACCCAGTACTTC.